This TCR beta chain was retrieved from a study of monozygotic twins with inflammatory bowel disease. The CDR3 totals 15 residues. CDR1 is LNHDA and CDR2 is SQIVND in the germline V gene (reference sequence). TCRdb re-called the 5' RACE reads and gives one entry per CDR3 protein, without DNA. The table lists around 150,000 distinct CDR3 sequences. This receptor was obtained from a human donor with ulcerative colitis or Crohn's disease, or a healthy co-twin of an affected twin (not recorded which). V gene TRBV19 combines with J gene TRBJ2-2; TCRdb returns TRBD2, unconfirmable since there is no DNA. Sequencing was carried out using blood. CDR3 region: CASIWSPLGTGELFF. The complete variable domain, with remaining parts taken from reference TRBV19 and TRBJ2-2, reads DGGITQSPKYLFRKEGQNVTLSCEQNLNHDAMYWYRQDPGQGLRLIYYSQIVNDFQKGDIAEGYSVSREKKESFPLTVTSAQKNPTAFYLCASIWSPLGTGELFFGEGSRLTVL.